The next 27 T cell receptor beta chains were all read from a single sample in a study of tumor-infiltrating lymphocytes in oesophageal squamous cell carcinoma. A single record per CDR3 protein comes from TCRdb applying MiXCR to the PCR reads. Counted here are some 16,000 distinct CDR3 sequences, over 45% occurring once; the ten biggest clones make up over 15%. Sequencing was done on a sample of esophageal tumor tissue. The receptors stem from a male donor with esophageal squamous cell carcinoma.

V and J are TRBV28 and TRBJ2-5; 10 bases map to TRBD1. Judging by the DNA end, TRBJ2-1 fits better; the J call may be wrong. CDR1 is MDHEN and CDR2 is SYDVKM in the germline V gene. This CDR3 contains 17 residues. For the CDR3, the DNA is TGTGCCAGCAGTTTCCCTAAGACAGGGGGCGCAATGAATGAGCAGTTCTTC. Protein sequence: CASSFPKTGGAMNEQFF.

This clonotype is a singleton in its sample. This rearrangement joins TRBV12-3 or TRBV12-4 to TRBJ1-5; no clear D. The V and J ends lost 2 bases and 7 bases respectively, with 15 bases between them. The CDR3 runs to 15 residues. CDR3 coding DNA: TGTGCCAGCAGTTTAAGTCCAGCCCGAGAGCAGCCCCAGCATTTT. Amino acids: CASSLSPAREQPQHF.

This clonotype was picked up a small number of times. This chain joins TRBV20-1 and TRBJ2-3; 12 positions agree with TRBD2. TRBJ2-7 explains the end of the DNA better; the J call may be wrong. The CDR3 loop spans 17 amino acids. CDR1 is DFQATT and CDR2 is SNEGSKA in the germline V gene (reference sequence). The CDR3 region has the DNA TGCAGTGCTAGAGACCCCTGGACTAGCGGGACCACCTACGAGCAGTACTTC. It codes for CSARDPWTSGTTYEQYF.

This sequence joins TRBV7-2 and TRBJ2-3; D is undetermined. The J call may be incorrect, as the DNA end agrees better with TRBJ2-5. The CDR3 sequence is 13 residues long. The germline V gene encodes CDR1 SGHTA and CDR2 FQGNSA. CDR3 in amino acids: CASSLSRQETQYF. DNA for the CDR3: TGTGCCAGCAGCTTATCCAGGCAAGAGACCCAGTACTTC.

This clonotype showed up many times. The chain has TRBV10-2 and TRBJ2-2; 9 nucleotides align to TRBD2. The germline V gene encodes CDR1 WSHSY and CDR2 SAAADI. J gave up 1 base and V 6 bases, and 3 bases lay outside the gene matches. CDR3 length equals 15 residues. The CDR3 coding sequence is TGCGCCAGCAGGGAGACTAGCGGGAACACCGGGGAGCTGTTTTTT. This sequence encodes CASRETSGNTGELFF.

By its share, this clonotype is large. This rearrangement joins TRBV28 to TRBJ1-2; no clear D. Between the trimmed V and J ends, which lost 6 bases and 3 bases, there was a span of 11 bases. The CDR3 totals 13 residues. Germline loops: CDR1 MDHEN, CDR2 SYDVKM. CDR3 protein: CASSDSYDYGYTF. CDR3 bases: TGTGCCAGCAGCGATTCGTACGACTATGGCTACACCTTC.

In its sample, this clonotype was seen a few times. The chain is built from TRBV6-1 and TRBJ2-3; TRBD2 is a possible D gene (5 bases). The CDR3 is 11 residues long. Trimming cost V 6 bases and J 5 bases, with 6 bases left between them. Germline values: CDR1 MNHNS, CDR2 SASEGT. The CDR3 is CASRREDTQYF. CDR3 coding DNA: TGTGCCAGCAGACGGGAAGATACGCAGTATTTT.

The CDR3 region is CASSLIGSYEQYF. CDR3 in DNA: TGTGCCAGCAGCTTAATCGGGAGCTACGAGCAGTACTTC. The V call is TRBV7-2, the J call TRBJ2-5, with D possibly matching TRBD2 (6 bases). The J call is doubtful: the DNA matches TRBJ2-7 better. The CDR3 is 13 residues long. Per the germline V gene, CDR1 is SGHTA and CDR2 is FQGNSA.

J is TRBJ1-2 and V is TRBV7-2, with D unclear. The CDR3 covers 12 residues. Trimming removed 5 bases at V and 8 bases at J, with 12 bases between. Germline V gene lookup returns CDR1 SGHTA and CDR2 FQGNSA. This chain's CDR3 is CASSNLGQGYTF. Written as DNA, the CDR3 is TGTGCCAGCAGCAACTTGGGCCAAGGCTACACCTTC.

This clonotype was seen ten or more times. This may be a read error, as it is one base from a much larger clone. This chain links TRBV11-2 with TRBJ2-3; perhaps TRBD2 as D (5 bases). Trimming removed 6 bases from V and 14 bases from J, with 15 bases in between. Looked up from germline, CDR1 is SGHAT and CDR2 is FQNNGV. CDR3 length equals 11 residues. DNA of the CDR3: TGTGCCAGCAGTTTATCCGGGGAGCTGTATTTT. This codes for CASSLSGELYF.

This clonotype turned up a few times. The chain combines TRBV7-3 with TRBJ2-6, with D unresolved. Germline lookup yields CDR1 SGHTA and CDR2 FQGTGA. CDR3 length equals 14 residues. Trimming pared 3 bases from V and 2 bases from J, leaving 5 bases between. CDR3 residues: CASSLVAGANVLTF. Here the CDR3 DNA reads TGTGCCAGCAGCTTGGTAGCTGGGGCCAACGTCCTGACTTTC. Together with reference TRBV7-3 and TRBJ2-6, the CDR3 gives the full variable domain: GAGVSQTPSNKVTEKGKYVELRCDPISGHTALYWYRQSLGQGPEFLIYFQGTGAADDSGLPNDRFFAVRPEGSVSTLKIQRTERGDSAVYLCASSLVAGANVLTFGAGSRLTVL.

As regards this clonotype: A read error may produce the germline difference seen at one junction end. The V and J genes are TRBV5-3 and TRBJ2-4; D gene uncertain. With the DNA end fitting TRBJ2-5 better, the J assignment may be wrong. TRBV5-3 is known as an ORF, though its function is uncertain. The CDR3 covers 13 residues. The DNA of the CDR3 is TGCGCCAGCAGCTTGGGGATGCAAGAGACCCAGTACTTC. Protein product: CASSLGMQETQYF.

Remarks on this clonotype: Because it lacks the conserved phenylalanine or tryptophan at the end, this CDR3 is likely a read error. The limits of the CDR3 on the DNA are not certain, so only TCRdb's listed CDR3 is given. The V gene is TRBV19, the J gene TRBJ2-1; the table calls TRBD1, which could not be checked here. Germline V CDR1 and CDR2: LNHDA, SQIVND (reference sequence). Ends included, the CDR3 has 16 residues. The chain's CDR3 is CASIAGGQRYGYTFGS.

CDR3 amino acids: CASSLSFLAEAFF. As DNA, the CDR3 is TGTGCCAGCAGTTTAAGTTTCCTGGCTGAAGCTTTCTTT. The chain carries TRBV28 and TRBJ1-1; D is uncertain. V lost 2 bases to trimming and J lost 6 bases, with 10 bases between them. The length of the CDR3 is 13 residues. Germline V lookup: CDR1 MDHEN, CDR2 SYDVKM.

As concerns this clonotype: The CDR3 end shows no conserved phenylalanine or tryptophan, and so a read error is likely. The DNA is left out, because the CDR3 cannot be placed on it with certainty; the CDR3 is given as TCRdb lists it. The chain uses TRBV7-4 and TRBJ2-3; TRBD2 is the table's D call and was not checked against the DNA. The CDR3 length equals 20 residues, ends included. Per germline, CDR1 SGHVT and CDR2 SQSDAQ. The CDR3 is CASSLSRTSGPAPTSSTSAP.

This chain joins TRBV2 and TRBJ2-3, with D perhaps TRBD2 (5 bases). V gave up 4 bases and J gave up 0 bases, with 11 bases separating them. The CDR3 length is 15 residues. Germline-derived CDR1 and CDR2 are SNHLY and FYNNEI. The CDR3 DNA reads as TGTGCCAGCAGTGGAGCGGAGAGGAGCACAGATACGCAGTATTTT. Its protein is CASSGAERSTDTQYF.

The chain links TRBV7-8 to TRBJ2-5; D call uncertain. With the DNA end fitting TRBJ2-1 better, the J assignment may be wrong. CDR3 length: 13 residues. Germline loops: CDR1 SGHVS, CDR2 FQNEAQ. For the CDR3, the DNA is TGTGCCAGCAGCTTTTCACAGAACAATGAGCAGTTCTTC. Protein product: CASSFSQNNEQFF.

This clonotype was recorded a few times. This CDR3 is missing its conserved last phenylalanine or tryptophan, likely due to a read error. It is unclear where the CDR3 begins or ends on the DNA, so no DNA is shown, and the CDR3 is as TCRdb lists it. This chain links TRBV12-3 or TRBV12-4 with TRBJ2-5; no DNA check was done on the table's D call, TRBD1. The CDR3 region is 16 residues in length, termini included. The CDR3 is CASSLGQLNSPLHFGN.

There are a few counts of this clonotype. This chain uses TRBV15 with TRBJ2-6, with 8 bases fitting TRBD1. After removal of 2 bases from V and 2 bases from J, the junction contained 5 bases not matched to a gene. Germline loops: CDR1 LNHNV, CDR2 YYDKDF (reference sequence). The CDR3 loop spans 17 amino acids. CDR3 DNA sequence: TGTGCCACCAGCAGAAGTACAGGGGGTCCTGGGGCCAACGTCCTGACTTTC. Its protein product is CATSRSTGGPGANVLTF.

The CDR3: CASSSALETQYF. The CDR3 nucleotides read TGTGCCAGCAGCTCGGCCCTAGAGACCCAGTACTTC. The chain carries TRBV7-2 and TRBJ2-5, with unresolved D. The CDR3 contains 12 residues. Trimming took off 4 bases at V and 4 bases at J, with 7 bases between the two ends. Germline V lookup: CDR1 SGHTA, CDR2 FQGNSA.

The rearrangement links TRBV27 to TRBJ2-1, with 8 bases that match TRBD1. With the DNA end fitting TRBJ2-7 better, the J assignment may be wrong. The CDR3 sequence is 14 residues long. Germline V gives CDR1 MNHEY, CDR2 SMNVEV (reference sequence). DNA of the CDR3: TGTGCCAGCAGTTTGAGACAGGGGTCCCACGAGCAGTACTTC. This translates into CASSLRQGSHEQYF.

This clonotype is classed as medium-sized. The chain recombines TRBV11-2 with TRBJ2-5; 8 positions match TRBD1. After removal of 5 bases from V and 6 bases from J, the junction contained 17 bases not matched to a gene. Per the germline V gene, CDR1 is SGHAT and CDR2 is FQNNGV. The CDR3 is made up of 17 amino acids. The CDR3 sequence: CASSQLGDRNFFQTQYF. The DNA for the CDR3 is TGTGCCAGCAGCCAATTGGGGGACAGGAATTTCTTCCAGACCCAGTACTTC.

The J gene is TRBJ2-4, the V gene TRBV7-3, with TRBD2 matching over 11 bases. The end of the DNA aligns better with TRBJ2-5, so the J call may be wrong. Germline V gene sequence: CDR1 SGHTA, CDR2 FQGTGA. The CDR3 covers 15 residues. CDR3 sequence reads: CASSPSGGHQETQYF. The CDR3 DNA is TGTGCCAGCAGCCCTAGCGGGGGGCACCAAGAGACCCAGTACTTC.

This clonotype was observed at least ten times. This chain joins TRBV19 and TRBJ1-5; 12 bases line up with TRBD1. Trimming took 5 bases from V and 6 from J; bases not matched to a gene: 8. CDR1 is LNHDA and CDR2 is SQIVND in the germline V gene (reference sequence). There are 16 residues in the CDR3. In nucleotides, the CDR3 is TGTGCCAGTAGTGCTAGGGGGGGACAGGGGGCTCAGCCCCAGCATTTT. It translates to CASSARGGQGAQPQHF.

The chain couples TRBV6-6 to TRBJ2-7; D might be TRBD2 (6 bases). TRBJ2-1 explains the end of the DNA better; the J call may be wrong. CDR1 is MNHNY and CDR2 is SVGAGI in the germline V gene (reference sequence). The CDR3 loop spans 12 amino acids. The CDR3 coding sequence is TGTGCCAGCAGCCCCCGGGGGTATGAGCAGTTCTTC. It translates to CASSPRGYEQFF.

The chain recombines TRBV6-2 or TRBV6-3 with TRBJ2-7; no firm D call. The germline V gene encodes CDR1 MNHEY and CDR2 SVGEGT. The CDR3 is 16 amino acids. The V gene lost 5 bases and the J gene lost 0 bases, with 17 bases spanning the gap. CDR3 sequence (DNA): TGTGCCAGCAGTGAGTCAGGCCCACTGAGCTCCTACGAGCAGTACTTC. It specifies CASSESGPLSSYEQYF.

This clonotype showed up many times. In nucleotides, the CDR3 is TGTGCCAGCAGTTACGACAGGAACTATGGCTACACCTTC. The encoded protein is CASSYDRNYGYTF. The rearrangement joins TRBV6-6 to TRBJ1-2, with D possibly being TRBD1 (6 bases). CDR1 and CDR2 (germline): MNHNY, SVGAGI (reference sequence). The CDR3 is 13 residues long. The V end was cut by 2 bases, the J end by 2 bases, with 6 bases between.